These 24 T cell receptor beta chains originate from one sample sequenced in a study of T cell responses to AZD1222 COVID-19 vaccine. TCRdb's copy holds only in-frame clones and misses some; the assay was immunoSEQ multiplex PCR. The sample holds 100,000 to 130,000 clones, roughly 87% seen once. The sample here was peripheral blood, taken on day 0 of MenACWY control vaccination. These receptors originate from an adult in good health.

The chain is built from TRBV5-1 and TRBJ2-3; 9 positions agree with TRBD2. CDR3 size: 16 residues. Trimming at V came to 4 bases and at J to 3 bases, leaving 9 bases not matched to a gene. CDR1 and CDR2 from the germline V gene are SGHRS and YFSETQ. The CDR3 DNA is TGCGCCAGCAGCCTGGCGAGCGGGGGGATGACAGATACGCAGTATTTT. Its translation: CASSLASGGMTDTQYF.

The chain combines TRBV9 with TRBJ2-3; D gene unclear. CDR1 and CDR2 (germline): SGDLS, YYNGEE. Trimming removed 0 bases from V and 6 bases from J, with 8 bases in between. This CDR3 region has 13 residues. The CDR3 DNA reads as TGTGCCAGCAGCGTAGCCAGCTTCGATACGCAGTATTTT. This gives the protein CASSVASFDTQYF.

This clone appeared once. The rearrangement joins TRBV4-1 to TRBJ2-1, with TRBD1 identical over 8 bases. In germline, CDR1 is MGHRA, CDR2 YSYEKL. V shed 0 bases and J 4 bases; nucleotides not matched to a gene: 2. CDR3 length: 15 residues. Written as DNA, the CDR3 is TGCGCCAGCAGCCAAGAAGGACAGGGTTACAATGAGCAGTTCTTC. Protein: CASSQEGQGYNEQFF.

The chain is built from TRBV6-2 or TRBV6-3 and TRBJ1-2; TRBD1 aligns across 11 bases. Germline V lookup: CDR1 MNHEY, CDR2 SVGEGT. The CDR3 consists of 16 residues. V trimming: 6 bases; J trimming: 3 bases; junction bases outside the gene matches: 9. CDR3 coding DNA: TGTGCCAGCAGCACCGGACAGGGGGCGATTCACTATGGCTACACCTTC. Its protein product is CASSTGQGAIHYGYTF.

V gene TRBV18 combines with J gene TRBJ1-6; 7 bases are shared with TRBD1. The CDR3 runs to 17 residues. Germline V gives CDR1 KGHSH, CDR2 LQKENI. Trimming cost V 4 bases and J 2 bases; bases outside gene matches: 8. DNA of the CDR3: TGTGCCAGCTCACTGGGAGGGGACAGCCCCTATAATTCACCCCTCCACTTT. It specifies CASSLGGDSPYNSPLHF.

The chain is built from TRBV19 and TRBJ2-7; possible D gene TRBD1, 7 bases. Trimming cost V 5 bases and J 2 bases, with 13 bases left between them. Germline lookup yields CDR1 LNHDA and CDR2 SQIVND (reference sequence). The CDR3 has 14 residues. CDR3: CASSVGRGAYEQYF. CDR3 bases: TGTGCCAGTAGTGTCGGCAGGGGGGCCTACGAGCAGTACTTC.

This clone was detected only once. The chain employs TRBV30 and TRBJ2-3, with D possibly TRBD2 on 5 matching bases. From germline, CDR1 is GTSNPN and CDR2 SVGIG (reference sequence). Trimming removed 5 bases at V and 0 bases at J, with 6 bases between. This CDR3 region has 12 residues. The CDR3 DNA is TGTGCCTGGGAGGGTAGCACAGATACGCAGTATTTT. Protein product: CAWEGSTDTQYF.

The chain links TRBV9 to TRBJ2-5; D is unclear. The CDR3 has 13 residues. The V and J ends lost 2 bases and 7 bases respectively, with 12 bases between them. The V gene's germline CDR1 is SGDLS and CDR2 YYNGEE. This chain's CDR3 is CASSVGGDGTQYF. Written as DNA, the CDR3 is TGTGCCAGCAGCGTCGGTGGTGACGGGACCCAGTACTTC.

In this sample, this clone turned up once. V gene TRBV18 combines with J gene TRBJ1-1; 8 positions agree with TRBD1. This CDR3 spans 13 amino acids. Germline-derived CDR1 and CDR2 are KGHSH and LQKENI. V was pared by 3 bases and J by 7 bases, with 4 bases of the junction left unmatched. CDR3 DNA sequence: TGTGCCAGCTCACCCGGACAGGGAGTTGAAGCTTTCTTT. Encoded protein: CASSPGQGVEAFF.

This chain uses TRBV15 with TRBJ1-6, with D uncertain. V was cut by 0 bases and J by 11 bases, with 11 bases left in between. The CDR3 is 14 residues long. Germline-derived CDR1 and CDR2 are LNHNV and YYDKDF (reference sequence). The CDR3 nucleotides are TGTGCCACCAGCAGAGATCGGGGAGCGACACCCCTCCACTTT. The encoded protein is CATSRDRGATPLHF.

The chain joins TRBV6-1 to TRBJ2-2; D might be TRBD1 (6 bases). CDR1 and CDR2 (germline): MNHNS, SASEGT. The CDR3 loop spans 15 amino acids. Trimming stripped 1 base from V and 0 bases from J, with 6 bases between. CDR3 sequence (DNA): TGTGCCAGCAGTGAAGGGACAGCGAACACCGGGGAGCTGTTTTTT. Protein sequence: CASSEGTANTGELFF.

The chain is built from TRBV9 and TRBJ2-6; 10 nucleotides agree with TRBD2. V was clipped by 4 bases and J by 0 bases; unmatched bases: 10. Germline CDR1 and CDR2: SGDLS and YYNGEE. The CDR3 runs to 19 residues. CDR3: CASSHWASGGLSGANVLTF. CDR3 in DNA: TGTGCCAGCAGCCACTGGGCTAGCGGGGGACTCTCTGGGGCCAACGTCCTGACTTTC.

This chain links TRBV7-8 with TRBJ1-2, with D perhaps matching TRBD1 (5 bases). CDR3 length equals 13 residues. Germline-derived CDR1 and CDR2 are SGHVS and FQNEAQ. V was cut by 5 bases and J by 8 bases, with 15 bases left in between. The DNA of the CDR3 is TGTGCCAGCAGCCCACGTGGGCGGGGCGGCTACACCTTC. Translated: CASSPRGRGGYTF.

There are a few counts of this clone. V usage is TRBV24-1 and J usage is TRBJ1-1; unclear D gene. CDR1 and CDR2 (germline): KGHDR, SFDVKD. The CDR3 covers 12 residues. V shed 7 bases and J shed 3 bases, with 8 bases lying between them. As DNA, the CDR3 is TGTGCCACCAGGGCCGGGGACACTGAAGCTTTCTTT. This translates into CATRAGDTEAFF.

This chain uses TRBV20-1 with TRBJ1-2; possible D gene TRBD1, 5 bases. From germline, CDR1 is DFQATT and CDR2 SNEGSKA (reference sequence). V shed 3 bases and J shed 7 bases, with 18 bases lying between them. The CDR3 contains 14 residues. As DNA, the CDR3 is TGCAGTGCTAGTAACGGCAGGGACCCCCCTGGCTACACCTTC. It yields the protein CSASNGRDPPGYTF.

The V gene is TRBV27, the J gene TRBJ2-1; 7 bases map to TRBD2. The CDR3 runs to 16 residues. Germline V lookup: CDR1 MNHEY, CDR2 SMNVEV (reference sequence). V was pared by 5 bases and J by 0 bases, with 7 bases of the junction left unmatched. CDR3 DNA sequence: TGTGCCAGCAGTACCCCGGGGGGAAGCTCCTACAATGAGCAGTTCTTC. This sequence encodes CASSTPGGSSYNEQFF.

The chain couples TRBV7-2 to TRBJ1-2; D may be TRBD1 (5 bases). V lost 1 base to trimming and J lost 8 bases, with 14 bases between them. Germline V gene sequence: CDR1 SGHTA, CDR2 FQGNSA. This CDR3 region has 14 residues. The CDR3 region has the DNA TGTGCCAGCAGCTTAGGGGCACCCTGGGACGGCTACACCTTC. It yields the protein CASSLGAPWDGYTF. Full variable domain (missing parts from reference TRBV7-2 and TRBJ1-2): GAGVSQSPSNKVTEKGKDVELRCDPISGHTALYWYRQSLGQGLEFLIYFQGNSAPDKSGLPSDRFSAERTGGSVSTLTIQRTQQEDSAVYLCASSLGAPWDGYTFGSGTRLTVV.

Here the CDR3 DNA reads TGTGCCAGCAGCCAAGAGAGGGTGTATGAAAAACTGTTTTTT. Translating gives CASSQERVYEKLFF. The rearrangement joins TRBV4-2 to TRBJ1-4; D unclear. CDR1 LGHNA and CDR2 YNFKEQ come from the germline V gene. This CDR3 has 14 amino acids. V shed 0 bases and J shed 6 bases, with 8 bases lying between them.

CDR3: CASSPMFREHNEKLFF. CDR3 DNA sequence: TGTGCCAGCAGTCCGATGTTCAGGGAACACAATGAAAAACTGTTTTTT. The rearrangement links TRBV27 to TRBJ1-4, with D perhaps matching TRBD1 (5 bases). This CDR3 is 16 amino acids long. The V and J ends lost 5 bases and 5 bases respectively, with 18 bases between them. Germline V gene sequence: CDR1 MNHEY, CDR2 SMNVEV (reference sequence).

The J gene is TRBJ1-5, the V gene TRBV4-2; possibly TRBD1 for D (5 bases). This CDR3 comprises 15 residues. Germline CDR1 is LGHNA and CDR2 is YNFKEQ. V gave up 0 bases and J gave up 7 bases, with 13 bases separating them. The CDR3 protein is CASSQEVQGPQPQHF. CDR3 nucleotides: TGTGCCAGCAGCCAAGAAGTGCAGGGTCCCCAGCCCCAGCATTTT.

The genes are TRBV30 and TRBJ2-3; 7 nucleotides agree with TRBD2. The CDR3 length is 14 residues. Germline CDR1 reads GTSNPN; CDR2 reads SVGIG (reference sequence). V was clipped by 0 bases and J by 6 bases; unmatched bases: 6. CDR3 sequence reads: CAWSVAGSGDTQYF. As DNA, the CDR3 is TGTGCCTGGAGTGTAGCGGGAAGCGGCGATACGCAGTATTTT.

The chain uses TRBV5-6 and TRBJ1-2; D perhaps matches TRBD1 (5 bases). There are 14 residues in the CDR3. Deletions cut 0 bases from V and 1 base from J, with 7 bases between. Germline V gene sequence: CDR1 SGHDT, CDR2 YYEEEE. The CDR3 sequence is CASSLGDGNYGYTF. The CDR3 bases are TGTGCCAGCAGCTTGGGGGACGGTAACTATGGCTACACCTTC.

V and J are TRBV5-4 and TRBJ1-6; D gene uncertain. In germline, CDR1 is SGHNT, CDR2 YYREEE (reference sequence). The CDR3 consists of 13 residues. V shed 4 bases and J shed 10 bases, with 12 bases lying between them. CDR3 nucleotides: TGTGCCAGCAGCGTAGATCGGGGATCACCCCTCCACTTT. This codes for CASSVDRGSPLHF.

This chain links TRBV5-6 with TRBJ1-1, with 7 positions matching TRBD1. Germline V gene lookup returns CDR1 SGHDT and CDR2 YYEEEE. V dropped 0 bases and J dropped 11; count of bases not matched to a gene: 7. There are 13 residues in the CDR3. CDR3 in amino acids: CASSLAVGTDAFF. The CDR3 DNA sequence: TGTGCCAGCAGCTTGGCGGTTGGGACAGACGCTTTCTTT.